What follows describes a single TCR beta chain. This specimen belongs to a study of CD8+ T cells in alopecia areata. As to treatment: oral pan-JAK inhibitor, 5-10 mg twice daily. TCR sequencing used cDNA made by reverse transcription of extracted RNA. Clones were read by immunoSEQ multiplex PCR, and TCRdb kept only the in-frame ones, dropping some. The sample shows roughly 200,000 clones, roughly three fifths of them seen only once. V trimming: 1 base; J trimming: 5 bases; junction bases outside the gene matches: 13. This CDR3 contains 17 residues. The germline V gene encodes CDR1 MNHEY and CDR2 SMNVEV (reference sequence).

V is TRBV27 and J is TRBJ2-5; 7 nucleotides agree with TRBD1. The TCR originated in a human donor with alopecia areata. The sample consisted of CD4+ T cells sorted from blood, taken at week 4, from a patient treated with tofacitinib. CDR3 in DNA: TGTGCCAGCAGTTTATTCCCCCGGAGACAGGGTTCGGAGACCCAGTACTTC. Its protein product is CASSLFPRRQGSETQYF.